This T cell receptor beta chain was sequenced in a study of chemoradiotherapy in HPV16-positive cancers. About the study: Candidate HPV-specific T-cell clones and common TCR motifs came from functional assays in two HPV16-positive patients. Study observations and caveats: In HPV16-positive patients, HPV-responsive T-cell expansion tracked better recurrence-free survival.

The V gene lost 6 bases and the J gene lost 2 bases, with 15 bases spanning the gap. The CDR3 loop spans 14 amino acids. The germline V gene has CDR1 SQVTM and CDR2 ANQGSEA. Samples were taken several times over chemoradiotherapy. Assay used: immunoSEQ multiplex PCR; TCRdb lists only in-frame clones, some missing. The data show approximately 9,300 clones, approximately 91% seen once. Only one count was recorded for this clone. Its antigen is not identified. This chain connects TRBV29-1 to TRBJ2-3; TRBD1 or TRBD2 may be the D gene (5 bases each). Sequences were derived from blood, sampled from a patient who underwent chemoradiotherapy. The clonotype comes from a human donor with HPV-associated anogenital cancer. CDR3 bases: TGCAGCGTCCGGACCTGGGGGATCACAGATACGCAGTATTTT. Residues: CSVRTWGITDTQYF.